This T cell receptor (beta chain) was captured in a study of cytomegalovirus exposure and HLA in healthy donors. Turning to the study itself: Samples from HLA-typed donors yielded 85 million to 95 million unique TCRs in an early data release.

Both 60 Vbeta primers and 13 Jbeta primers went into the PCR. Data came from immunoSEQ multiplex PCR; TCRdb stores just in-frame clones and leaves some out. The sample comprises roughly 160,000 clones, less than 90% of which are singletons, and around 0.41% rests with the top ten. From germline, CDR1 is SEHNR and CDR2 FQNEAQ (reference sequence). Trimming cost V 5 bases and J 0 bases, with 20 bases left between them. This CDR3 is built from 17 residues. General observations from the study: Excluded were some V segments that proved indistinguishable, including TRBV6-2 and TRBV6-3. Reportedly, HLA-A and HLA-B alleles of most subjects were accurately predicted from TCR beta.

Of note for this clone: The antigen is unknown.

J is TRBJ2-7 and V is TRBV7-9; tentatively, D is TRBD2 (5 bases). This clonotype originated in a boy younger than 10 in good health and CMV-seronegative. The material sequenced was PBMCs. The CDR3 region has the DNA TGTGCCAGCAGCCCCCCCCTAGCCTACAAAACCTCCTACGAGCAGTACTTC. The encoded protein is CASSPPLAYKTSYEQYF.